These T cell receptor beta chains were read from a single sample in a study of shared clonotypes between healthy human individuals. Measured with immunoSEQ multiplex PCR; TCRdb has only the in-frame clones, and not every one. Among 2 million to 3 million clones listed, approximately 94% were seen once. The sample consisted of naive CD4+ T cells sorted from blood. The origin of the receptors is a man aged 18 to 30 in good health. Both conserved end residues are part of each CDR3. The order of the fields is CDR3 protein, CDR3 DNA, D gene, clone size, J gene, CDR3 length, V gene. A D gene is named only where the DNA matches it firmly. Expanded clones get a size class; other rows say once, few or many, or leave the size out.

CASSPTGAVREQYF | TGTGCCAGCAGCCCGACAGGGGCCGTACGGGAGCAGTACTTC | TRBD1 | once | TRBJ2-5 | 14 | TRBV6-5
CASSYGTPYNEQFF | TGTGCCAGCAGTTACGGGACACCCTACAATGAGCAGTTCTTC | . | . | TRBJ2-1 | 14 | TRBV27
CASSSTGEQPQHF | TGTGCCAGCAGCTCCACAGGGGAACAGCCCCAGCATTTT | TRBD1 | . | TRBJ1-5 | 13 | TRBV7-9
CASRLDITGGTEAFF | TGCGCCAGCAGGTTAGATATTACAGGGGGCACTGAAGCTTTCTTT | TRBD1 | . | TRBJ1-1 | 15 | TRBV5-1
CASSLTRSGGAF | TGTGCCAGCAGTTTAACACGCAGCGGAGGGGCCTTT | . | once | TRBJ2-3 | 12 | TRBV28
CASNGFYNSPLHF | TGTGCCAGTAACGGCTTCTATAATTCACCCCTCCACTTT | . | few | TRBJ1-6 | 13 | TRBV19
CAWDPGTSGISYEQYF | TGTGCCTGGGACCCCGGGACTAGCGGAATCTCCTACGAGCAGTACTTC | TRBD2 | . | TRBJ2-7 | 16 | TRBV30
CASSRWTAGDTQYF | TGCGCCAGCAGTCGGTGGACCGCAGGTGATACGCAGTATTTT | . | . | TRBJ2-3 | 14 | TRBV5-1
CASSLLDRGLNEQFF | TGTGCCAGCAGCTTGCTGGACAGGGGGCTCAATGAGCAGTTCTTC | TRBD1 | . | TRBJ2-1 | 15 | TRBV5-4
CASSPPGQGHEQFF | TGTGCCAGCTCACCTCCGGGACAGGGACATGAGCAGTTCTTC | TRBD1 | . | TRBJ2-1 | 14 | TRBV18
CASSLTGERGYTF | TGTGCCAGCAGCTTGACAGGGGAACGTGGCTACACCTTC | TRBD1 | . | TRBJ1-2 | 13 | TRBV6-1
CASSLGTEKNIQYF | TGCGCCAGCAGCCTGGGGACGGAAAAAAACATTCAGTACTTC | . | . | TRBJ2-4 | 14 | TRBV5-1
CASSRDTPRTEKLFF | TGTGCCAGCAGTCGGGACACTCCTAGGACTGAAAAACTGTTTTTT | . | . | TRBJ1-4 | 15 | TRBV2
CAWSVSEKLFF | TGTGCCTGGAGTGTATCGGAAAAACTGTTTTTT | . | . | TRBJ1-4 | 11 | TRBV30
CASSSGAVAANVLTF | TGTGCCAGCAGTTCCGGAGCTGTTGCGGCCAACGTCCTGACTTTC | . | . | TRBJ2-6 | 15 | TRBV27